This T cell receptor (beta chain) came from a study of ipilimumab plus nivolumab after autologous stem cell transplantation. Study at large: Patients received a median of about five ipilimumab and about 8 nivolumab doses. General study findings and limits: The authors say TCR, Treg and microbiome findings warrant further study.

In regard to this clone: Antigen specificity is unknown.

Clones were sequenced by immunoSEQ multiplex PCR, and TCRdb holds only the in-frame ones, with some missing. The table lists about 20,000 clones, over 70% of them singletons. The V end lost 6 bases, the J end lost 3 bases, and 18 bases lay between the germline ends. The CDR3 covers 15 residues. Germline V gene lookup returns CDR1 SNHLY and CDR2 FYNNEI. Ipilimumab, 1 mg/kg, started 14 to 28 days after autologous transplant. Through week 26, nivolumab 3 mg/kg IV was given weeks 1, 4, 7, 10, then biweekly. The chain uses TRBV2 and TRBJ2-7; tentative D call: TRBD1 (5 bases). This receptor was taken from a male donor with diffuse large B-cell lymphoma. Sequenced material: PBMCs, taken in a trial of ipilimumab plus nivolumab as post-transplant consolidation. The CDR3 region has the DNA TGTGCCAGCAGCTTAGGGGCCCTTACCCTCTACGAGCAGTACTTC. Protein sequence: CASSLGALTLYEQYF.